This TCR beta chain was identified during a study of beta chain features in type 1 diabetes. About the research overall: There was similarity between patients and healthy donors in age, gender and cell yields. Whole-study findings and limits: Among patients with Type 1 diabetes, TCRB CDR3s were moderately but significantly shorter in every one of the four CD4+ subsets.

Sequencing targeted expressed TCRB transcripts, as all isolated RNA had been reverse transcribed. Clones were sequenced by immunoSEQ multiplex PCR, and TCRdb holds only the in-frame ones, with some missing. The table has some 330,000 clones, 10% to 15% seen once. Remarks on this clone: The antigen remains undetermined.

The sample taken for sequencing was naive CD4+ T cells from blood. The receptor comes from a young woman with type 1 diabetes.

CDR3 nucleotides: TGTGCCAGCAGCAACTTGGACAGGGGAATTTCTCGTGAGCAGTTCTTC. Its translation is CASSNLDRGISREQFF. The gene calls are TRBV21-1 and TRBJ2-1; the D call TRBD1 from the table was never checked on the DNA. TRBV21-1 is listed as a pseudogene. This CDR3 region has 16 residues.